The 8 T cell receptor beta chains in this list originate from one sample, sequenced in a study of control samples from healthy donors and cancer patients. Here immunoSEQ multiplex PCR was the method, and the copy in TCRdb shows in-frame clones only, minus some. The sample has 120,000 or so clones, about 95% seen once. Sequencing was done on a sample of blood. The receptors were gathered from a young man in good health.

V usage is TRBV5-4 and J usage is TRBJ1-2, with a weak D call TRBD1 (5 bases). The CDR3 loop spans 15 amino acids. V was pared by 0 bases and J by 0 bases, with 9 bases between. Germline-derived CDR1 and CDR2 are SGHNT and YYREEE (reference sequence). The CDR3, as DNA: TGTGCCAGCAGCTTGGGACAGCAATCTAACTATGGCTACACCTTC. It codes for CASSLGQQSNYGYTF. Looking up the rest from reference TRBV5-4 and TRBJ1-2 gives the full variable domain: ETGVTQSPTHLIKTRGQQVTLRCSSQSGHNTVSWYQQALGQGPQFIFQYYREEENGRGNFPPRFSGLQFPNYSSELNVNALELDDSALYLCASSLGQQSNYGYTFGSGTRLTVV.

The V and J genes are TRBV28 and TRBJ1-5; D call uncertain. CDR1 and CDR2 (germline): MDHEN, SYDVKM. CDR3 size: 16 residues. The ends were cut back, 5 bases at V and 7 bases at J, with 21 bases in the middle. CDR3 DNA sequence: TGTGCCAGCAGTCGGGCACAGACCTTCTTTCTACAGCCCCAGCATTTT. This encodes CASSRAQTFFLQPQHF.

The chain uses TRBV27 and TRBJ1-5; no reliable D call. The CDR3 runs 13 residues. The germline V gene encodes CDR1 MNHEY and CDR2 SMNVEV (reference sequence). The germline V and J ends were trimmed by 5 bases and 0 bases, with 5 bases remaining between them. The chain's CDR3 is CASSPRSNQPQHF. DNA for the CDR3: TGTGCCAGCAGTCCGCGTAGCAATCAGCCCCAGCATTTT.

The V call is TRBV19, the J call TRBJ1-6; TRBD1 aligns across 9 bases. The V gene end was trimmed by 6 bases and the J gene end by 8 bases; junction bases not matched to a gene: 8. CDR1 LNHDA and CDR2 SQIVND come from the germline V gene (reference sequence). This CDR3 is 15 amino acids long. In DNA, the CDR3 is TGTGCCAGTAGGAAAACCGACAGGGGGGATTCACCCCTCCACTTT. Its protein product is CASRKTDRGDSPLHF.

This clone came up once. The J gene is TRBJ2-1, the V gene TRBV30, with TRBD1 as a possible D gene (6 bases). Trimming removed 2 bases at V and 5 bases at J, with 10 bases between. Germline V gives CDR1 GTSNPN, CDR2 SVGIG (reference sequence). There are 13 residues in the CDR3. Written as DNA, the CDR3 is TGTGCCTGGAGTATGGGACAACACAATGAGCAGTTCTTC. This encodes CAWSMGQHNEQFF. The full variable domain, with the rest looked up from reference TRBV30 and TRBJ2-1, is SQTIHQWPATLVQPVGSPLSLECTVEGTSNPNLYWYRQAAGRGLQLLFYSVGIGQISSEVPQNLSASRPQDRQFILSSKKLLLSDSGFYLCAWSMGQHNEQFFGPGTRLTVL.

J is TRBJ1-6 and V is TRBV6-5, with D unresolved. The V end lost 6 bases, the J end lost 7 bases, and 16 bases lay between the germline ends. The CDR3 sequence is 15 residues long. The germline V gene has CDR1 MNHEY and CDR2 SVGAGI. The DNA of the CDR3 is TGTGCCAGCAGACCGGACTTTGGCGGGAATTCACCCCTCCACTTT. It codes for CASRPDFGGNSPLHF.

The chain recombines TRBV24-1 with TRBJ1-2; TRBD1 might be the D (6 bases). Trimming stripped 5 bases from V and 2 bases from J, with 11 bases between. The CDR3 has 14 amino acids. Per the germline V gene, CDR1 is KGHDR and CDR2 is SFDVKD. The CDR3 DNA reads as TGTGCCACCAGTGGTCGGACAGTCAACTATGGCTACACCTTC. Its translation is CATSGRTVNYGYTF.

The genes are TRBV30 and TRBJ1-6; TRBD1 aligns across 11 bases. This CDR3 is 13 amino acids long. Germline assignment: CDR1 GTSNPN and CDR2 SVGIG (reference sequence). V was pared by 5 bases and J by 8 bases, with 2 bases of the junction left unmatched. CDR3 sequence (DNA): TGTGCCTGGGGGACAGGGGGTTATTCACCCCTCCACTTT. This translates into CAWGTGGYSPLHF.